One sample yielded the 28 T cell receptor beta chains listed below, sequenced in a study of blood T cells in healthy people across ages. The authors ran a second PCR of roughly 6 to 11 cycles using a sample-barcoded 5' primer and a J-beta primer mix. TCRdb ran MiXCR on the 5' RACE reads and lists one entry per CDR3 protein. This table has about 780,000 distinct CDR3 sequences, 35% to 50% appearing once. Material: blood. These receptors were taken from a man older than 75 in good health.

This chain connects TRBV21-1 to TRBJ2-3; TRBD2, the table's D call, was not compared with the DNA. TRBV21-1 is reported as a pseudogene. The CDR3 runs to 17 residues. In nucleotides, the CDR3 is TGTGCCAGCAGGATCAAGTCTCTAGCGGGAGTTGCAGATACGCAGTATTTT. The encoded protein is CASRIKSLAGVADTQYF.

The V call is TRBV5-6, the J call TRBJ1-4; TRBD1 might be the D (6 bases). The CDR3 has 16 residues. Germline assignment: CDR1 SGHDT and CDR2 YYEEEE. Trimming pared 3 bases from V and 3 bases from J, leaving 15 bases between. The CDR3 is CASSWGPRAANEKLFF. As DNA, the CDR3 is TGTGCCAGCAGCTGGGGGCCAAGAGCAGCTAATGAAAAACTGTTTTTT.

This clonotype was detected only a few times. The junction departs from germline at one end; a sequencing error may be responsible. The rearrangement uses TRBV20-1 and TRBJ2-5, with 9 bases identical to TRBD2. The J call may not be correct, given that the DNA end is closer to TRBJ2-7. The CDR3 has 14 amino acids. Germline values: CDR1 DFQATT, CDR2 SNEGSKA (reference sequence). The CDR3 coding sequence is TGCAGTGCAAGAGATATAGCGGGAGAATACGAGCAGTACTTC. Its translation is CSARDIAGEYEQYF.

This chain joins TRBV7-2 and TRBJ2-3; 9 bases align to TRBD1. From germline, CDR1 is SGHTA and CDR2 FQGNSA. Unmatched junction bases numbered 10, after V lost 5 bases and J lost 4 bases. This CDR3 is built from 16 residues. CDR3 nucleotide sequence: TGTGCCAGCAGCCCTTGGGACAGGGAATATGCAGATACGCAGTATTTT. Its protein product is CASSPWDREYADTQYF.

J is TRBJ2-2 and V is TRBV29-1; TRBD1 might be the D (6 bases). V lost 0 bases, J lost 1 base, and 12 bases lay in between. Germline V gene sequence: CDR1 SQVTM, CDR2 ANQGSEA. This CDR3 comprises 16 residues. In DNA, the CDR3 is TGCAGCGTTGAAGATGCTCGGACAGAGAACACCGGGGAGCTGTTTTTT. Amino acids: CSVEDARTENTGELFF.

This clonotype was seen just once. J is TRBJ2-4 and V is TRBV6-2 or TRBV6-3, with D unresolved. The V and J ends lost 4 bases and 8 bases respectively, with 9 bases between them. Per germline, CDR1 MNHEY and CDR2 SVGEGT. This CDR3 has 12 amino acids. Here the CDR3 DNA reads TGTGCCAGCAGTTTGACCCGGGACATTCAGTACTTC. Its protein product is CASSLTRDIQYF.

Remarks on this clonotype: Germline is not matched at one junction end, which may reflect a read error. The rearrangement joins TRBV11-2 to TRBJ2-3; D is uncertain. CDR3 size: 15 residues. Germline V lookup: CDR1 SGHAT, CDR2 FQNNGV. CDR3: CASSLEPTGTDTQYF. The CDR3 nucleotides are TGTGCCAGCAGCCTAGAACCGACCGGTACAGATACGCAGTATTTT.

The chain has TRBV10-3 and TRBJ2-1; 9 bases agree with TRBD2. This CDR3 has 18 amino acids. V lost 1 base and J lost 1; bases outside the gene matches: 8. Germline V gene sequence: CDR1 ENHRY, CDR2 SYGVKD. The CDR3: CAISEWLAGTRSYNEQFF. CDR3 sequence (DNA): TGTGCCATCAGTGAGTGGCTAGCGGGAACGAGGTCCTACAATGAGCAGTTCTTC.

This clonotype showed up just a few times. This chain connects TRBV6-1 to TRBJ2-5, with D perhaps matching TRBD1 (5 bases). The CDR3 consists of 15 residues. V was cut by 4 bases and J by 4 bases, with 16 bases left in between. Germline CDR1 reads MNHNS; CDR2 reads SASEGT. Here the CDR3 reads CASSVGQGLPETQYF. The CDR3 DNA reads as TGTGCCAGCAGTGTAGGGCAGGGATTACCAGAGACCCAGTACTTC.

The V call is TRBV2, the J call TRBJ2-3; TRBD2 is a possible D gene (5 bases). Looked up from germline, CDR1 is SNHLY and CDR2 is FYNNEI. This CDR3 is 14 amino acids long. The V and J ends lost 9 bases and 3 bases respectively, with 16 bases between them. This CDR3 reads CASRVGVDTDTQYF. The CDR3 DNA is TGTGCCAGTCGAGTGGGAGTTGATACAGATACGCAGTATTTT.

The chain uses TRBV29-1 and TRBJ2-4; possibly TRBD1 for D (5 bases). Gene TRBJ2-7 matches the end of the DNA better, so the J call may be wrong. The CDR3 loop spans 14 amino acids. Germline V gene sequence: CDR1 SQVTM, CDR2 ANQGSEA. The CDR3 reads CSVTRQGTPYEQYF. In DNA, the CDR3 is TGCAGCGTTACCCGCCAGGGCACTCCCTACGAGCAGTACTTC.

This clonotype was recorded at least ten times. The CDR3 region has the DNA TGTGCCAGCAGCCTTGGACTAGCGGACGACCTTTACAATGAGCAGTTCTTC. This sequence encodes CASSLGLADDLYNEQFF. The V and J genes are TRBV7-3 and TRBJ2-1, with TRBD2 matching 10 bases. Germline V gene sequence: CDR1 SGHTA, CDR2 FQGTGA. This CDR3 is built from 17 residues. J lost 4 bases, V lost 5 bases, and 11 bases had no gene match.

The chain couples TRBV29-1 to TRBJ2-5; D perhaps matches TRBD2 (5 bases). V was shortened by 5 bases and J by 1 base, with 8 bases between the two germline ends. This CDR3 is built from 12 residues. Germline lookup yields CDR1 SQVTM and CDR2 ANQGSEA. DNA of the CDR3: TGCAGCGTTAGGGCGGGCCAAGAGACCCAGTACTTC. Its translation: CSVRAGQETQYF.

The chain employs TRBV4-3 and TRBJ2-3; D uncertain. The CDR3 contains 15 residues. The ends were cut back, 0 bases at V and 2 bases at J, with 9 bases in the middle. Looked up from germline, CDR1 is LGHNA and CDR2 is YSLEER. CDR3 in DNA: TGCGCCAGCAGCCAAGAAGGCGCAGACACAGATACGCAGTATTTT. It codes for CASSQEGADTDTQYF.

This chain links TRBV7-3 with TRBJ2-3; possibly TRBD2 for D (6 bases). CDR1 SGHTA and CDR2 FQGTGA come from the germline V gene. There are 14 residues in the CDR3. The V and J ends lost 3 bases and 5 bases respectively, with 12 bases between them. The CDR3 DNA reads TGTGCCAGCAGCTTCGGGGGAGTAGTAGATACGCAGTATTTT. This translates into CASSFGGVVDTQYF.

The CDR3 sequence is CASSYTKAVRGTEAFF. For the CDR3, the DNA is TGTGCCAGCAGTTATACGAAGGCCGTAAGGGGTACTGAAGCTTTCTTT. V gene TRBV7-9 combines with J gene TRBJ1-1; maybe TRBD1 (5 bases). The CDR3 has 16 amino acids. V shed 6 bases and J shed 5 bases, with 22 bases lying between them. Germline loops: CDR1 SEHNR, CDR2 FQNEAQ (reference sequence).

The chain links TRBV5-6 to TRBJ2-5; TRBD2 aligns across 9 bases. The J call is doubtful: the DNA matches TRBJ2-7 better. Germline CDR1 reads SGHDT; CDR2 reads YYEEEE. CDR3 length equals 15 residues. The CDR3 is CASSLEVTSGGEQYF. CDR3 DNA sequence: TGTGCCAGCAGCTTGGAGGTGACTAGCGGTGGCGAGCAGTACTTC.

The table lists this clonotype with a few counts. The genes are TRBV4-3 and TRBJ1-1; D remains ambiguous. In germline, CDR1 is LGHNA, CDR2 YSLEER. Trimming shortened V by 0 bases and J by 1 base, and 9 bases separated the two germline ends. The CDR3 is made up of 15 amino acids. CDR3 region: CASSQEFSQNTEAFF. The DNA for the CDR3 is TGCGCCAGCAGCCAAGAGTTTTCCCAGAACACTGAAGCTTTCTTT.

V gene TRBV6-5 combines with J gene TRBJ2-7; no firm D call. The germline CDR1 and CDR2 sequences are MNHEY and SVGAGI. The CDR3 runs 15 residues. Trimming left V 6 bases short and J 2 bases short, with 17 bases between. CDR3 amino acids: CASSATGSGPYEQYF. The CDR3 DNA follows: TGTGCCAGCAGCGCCACCGGGTCAGGTCCCTACGAGCAGTACTTC.

This chain uses TRBV3-1 with TRBJ2-5; D is perhaps TRBD1 or TRBD2 (5 bases each). The CDR3 consists of 13 residues. With 0 bases removed from V and 11 bases from J, the gap between germline ends came to 13 bases. The V gene's germline CDR1 is LGHDT and CDR2 YNNKEL (reference sequence). The CDR3 here is CASSQEGTAEQYF. The CDR3 nucleotides are TGTGCCAGCAGCCAAGAGGGGACCGCTGAGCAGTACTTC.

This clonotype came up a few times. With a much larger clone just one base away, this may be a read error. The chain uses TRBV7-2 and TRBJ1-2, with D uncertain. The CDR3 loop spans 16 amino acids. Trimming cost V 3 bases and J 4 bases, with 18 bases left between them. Germline CDR1 and CDR2: SGHTA and FQGNSA. The CDR3: CASSFEGASNLYGYTF. The CDR3 bases are TGTGCCAGCAGCTTTGAAGGAGCTAGCAATCTCTATGGCTACACCTTC.

This clonotype was seen once. The chain combines TRBV12-3 or TRBV12-4 with TRBJ2-3; unclear D gene. This CDR3 region has 12 residues. Trimming shortened V by 8 bases and J by 3 bases, and 9 bases separated the two germline ends. DNA of the CDR3: TGTGCCAGCGGGGTGGTGACAGATACGCAGTATTTT. It encodes CASGVVTDTQYF.

This chain joins TRBV20-1 and TRBJ2-7, with no clear D. There are 10 residues in the CDR3. CDR1 is DFQATT, CDR2 SNEGSKA, per germline (reference sequence). The CDR3 loop reads CNASNYEQYF. The CDR3 nucleotides read TGCAATGCCTCTAACTACGAGCAGTACTTC.

This clonotype appeared once. The rearrangement joins TRBV18 to TRBJ1-3, with unresolved D. The germline V and J ends were trimmed by 4 bases and 4 bases, with 11 bases remaining between them. Germline-derived CDR1 and CDR2 are KGHSH and LQKENI. The CDR3 has 14 amino acids. The CDR3 spells CASSLPRGGNTIYF. In DNA form, the CDR3 reads TGTGCCAGCTCACTGCCTAGAGGAGGAAACACCATATATTTT.

This chain uses TRBV3-1 with TRBJ2-3; 10 bases are shared with TRBD2. Trimming took 1 base from V and 5 from J; bases not matched to a gene: 3. Germline CDR1 is LGHDT and CDR2 is YNNKEL (reference sequence). This CDR3 is 15 amino acids long. This chain's CDR3 is CASSQASGRVDTQYF. The CDR3 DNA follows: TGTGCCAGCAGCCAAGCGAGCGGGAGGGTAGATACGCAGTATTTT.

V usage is TRBV3-1 and J usage is TRBJ2-7; unclear D gene. CDR1 and CDR2 from the germline V gene are LGHDT and YNNKEL (reference sequence). The CDR3 contains 14 residues. Trimming took off 0 bases at V and 0 bases at J, with 6 bases between the two ends. The CDR3 DNA follows: TGTGCCAGCAGCCAAGATGTCGCCTCCTACGAGCAGTACTTC. Protein product: CASSQDVASYEQYF.

For this clonotype: This may be a read error: a much more frequent sequence differs by one nucleotide. This chain connects TRBV29-1 to TRBJ1-2; 8 bases are shared with TRBD1. This CDR3 has 13 amino acids. V lost 4 bases to trimming and J lost 7 bases; unmatched junction nucleotides: 8. The germline V gene encodes CDR1 SQVTM and CDR2 ANQGSEA. The CDR3: CSVAIGQGSGYTF. DNA of the CDR3: TGCAGCGTTGCTATCGGACAGGGCTCTGGCTACACCTTC.

This clonotype was detected once. This may come from a read error, since a much larger clone is one base off. The chain carries TRBV4-2 and TRBJ2-7, with 13 bases fitting TRBD2. With V trimmed by 5 bases and J by 9 bases, 7 bases remained unmatched. Looked up from germline, CDR1 is LGHNA and CDR2 is YNFKEQ. This CDR3 has 14 amino acids. CDR3 loop: CASSGLAGDRAQYF. CDR3 nucleotides: TGTGCCAGCAGCGGACTAGCGGGAGATCGCGCGCAGTACTTC.